This record covers a single T cell receptor (beta chain). Its antigen is still unknown. TCRdb redid the calling of the 5' RACE reads with MiXCR, one entry per CDR3 protein. Of fewer than 250,000 distinct CDR3 sequences listed, about a tenth are singletons. Every donor was a healthy Caucasian. The data originate from a study of identical twins. Study-level results: Monozygotic twin pairs showed more out-of-frame TCR alpha sharing than models estimated. Within beta out-of-frame sequences, the excess sharing observed between twins was weaker. Analyses of zero insertions could be partly confounded by invariant MAIT and iNKT cells.

V dropped 6 bases and J dropped 7 bases, with 15 bases sitting between them. This CDR3 region has 14 residues. Germline-derived CDR1 and CDR2 are MNHNS and SASEGT. The sequenced sample consisted of memory (CD45RO+) T cells sorted from blood. The rearrangement joins TRBV6-1 to TRBJ2-2, with D tentatively TRBD1 (6 bases). The clonotype was recovered from a woman aged 18-29 years in good health. The CDR3 region is CASRPAGTNGELFF. The CDR3 coding sequence is TGTGCCAGCAGACCAGCCGGGACAAACGGGGAGCTGTTTTTT.